Included here is one TCR beta chain sequence, with context. TCRdb's copy holds only in-frame clones and misses some; the assay was immunoSEQ multiplex PCR. The sample gives around 280,000 clones, almost 90% of which show up once; about 1.7% is in the top ten. The sample originates from a study of blood T cell repertoires in COVID-19. V was shortened by 1 base and J by 2 bases, with 14 bases between the two germline ends. This CDR3 has 16 amino acids. Germline V gene lookup returns CDR1 MNHEY and CDR2 SVGAGI. The TCR sequence derives from a woman aged 18-35 years with acute COVID-19. This sequence joins TRBV6-5 and TRBJ2-5, with D unclear. The sequencing sample was made of PBMCs or T cells enriched from blood (not recorded which). The CDR3 reads CASSYLGFGPQETQYF. For the CDR3, the DNA is TGTGCCAGCAGTTACTTGGGTTTTGGGCCTCAAGAGACCCAGTACTTC.